The 16 T cell receptor beta chains listed next were all sequenced from one sample in a study of PD-L1 blockade in urothelial cancer (dated 2017 in TCRdb). The protocol used for the library was the immunoSEQ multiplex PCR assay. Sourced from immuneACCESS, this table was stored by TCRdb with only in-frame sequences that have V and J called. A share of the clones is absent; for the studies checked, an unresolved V gene accounts for under half, and the remainder has no known explanation. The sample table contains under 35,000 clones; only one count was recorded for about nine tenths of them. The ten top clones hold approximately 4% of the sample. The sample in question was PBMCs, obtained around atezolizumab (anti-PD-L1) treatment. All receptors come from a man between 45 and 60 years old with urothelial cancer.

This clone was detected only once. This rearrangement joins TRBV2 to TRBJ1-3; D uncertain. V dropped 6 bases and J dropped 4 bases, with 13 bases sitting between them. Per the germline V gene, CDR1 is SNHLY and CDR2 is FYNNEI. CDR3 length equals 14 residues. CDR3 loop: CASSPKAWGNTIYF. CDR3 in DNA: TGTGCCAGCAGCCCAAAAGCGTGGGGAAACACCATATATTTT.

This chain joins TRBV5-4 and TRBJ2-1; 10 bases match TRBD2. Germline trimming cut 4 bases from V and 6 bases from J; bases unmatched to any gene: 7. This CDR3 is 15 amino acids long. The germline CDR1 and CDR2 sequences are SGHNT and YYREEE (reference sequence). CDR3: CASSRAGGSGNEQFF. CDR3 nucleotide sequence: TGTGCCAGCAGCCGAGCGGGAGGGAGTGGCAATGAGCAGTTCTTC.

The J gene is TRBJ1-4, the V gene TRBV30; 10 positions agree with TRBD1. V was clipped by 6 bases and J by 1 base; unmatched bases: 2. The CDR3 length is 14 residues. CDR1 and CDR2 from the germline V gene are GTSNPN and SVGIG (reference sequence). The CDR3 reads CACRDRGTNEKLFF. In DNA, the CDR3 is TGTGCCTGCCGGGACAGGGGAACTAATGAAAAACTGTTTTTT.

This rearrangement joins TRBV10-3 to TRBJ2-2; 8 bases are shared with TRBD1. CDR3 size: 16 residues. Germline values: CDR1 ENHRY, CDR2 SYGVKD. J was trimmed by 0 bases and V by 0 bases; bases with no gene match: 0. The CDR3 spells CAISESTGANTGELFF. In DNA, the CDR3 is TGTGCCATCAGTGAGTCGACAGGGGCGAACACCGGGGAGCTGTTTTTT.

The chain has TRBV6-1 and TRBJ2-5; D may be TRBD2 (6 bases). Germline V gene lookup returns CDR1 MNHNS and CDR2 SASEGT. The CDR3 length is 12 residues. The ends were cut back, 10 bases at V and 11 bases at J, with 20 bases in the middle. CDR3 region: CAIPSRGPAQYF. The CDR3 DNA follows: TGTGCCATACCGTCGCGGGGCCCGGCGCAGTACTTC.

This rearrangement joins TRBV18 to TRBJ2-1, with a tentative D call TRBD2 (5 bases). CDR1 and CDR2 from the germline V gene are KGHSH and LQKENI. Trimming stripped 3 bases from V and 2 bases from J, with 8 bases between. This CDR3 has 14 amino acids. The CDR3 region is CASSPGVTYNEQFF. For the CDR3, the DNA is TGTGCCAGCTCACCCGGGGTAACCTACAATGAGCAGTTCTTC.

The rearrangement links TRBV18 to TRBJ2-7, with 10 nucleotides matching TRBD2. Germline V CDR1 and CDR2: KGHSH, LQKENI. The trim removed 3 bases at V and 5 bases at J, leaving 4 bases unmatched. CDR3 length: 14 amino acids. In nucleotides, the CDR3 is TGTGCCAGCTCACCTAGCGGGAGGAAGGACGAGCAGTACTTC. Protein product: CASSPSGRKDEQYF.

This clone has only a few counts. The chain combines TRBV4-1 with TRBJ2-5, with 8 bases fitting TRBD2. The CDR3 consists of 13 residues. Germline trimming cut 4 bases from V and 4 bases from J; bases unmatched to any gene: 2. CDR1 and CDR2 from the germline V gene are MGHRA and YSYEKL. The DNA of the CDR3 is TGCGCCAGCAGCCGACTAGCGTTAGAGACCCAGTACTTC. It codes for CASSRLALETQYF.

Only a few counts were recorded for this clone. This chain uses TRBV2 with TRBJ2-2; D uncertain. There are 14 residues in the CDR3. V was pared by 5 bases and J by 3 bases, with 10 bases between. Germline V CDR1 and CDR2: SNHLY, FYNNEI. Here the CDR3 DNA reads TGTGCCAGCAGTTCCCCGTTATACACCGGGGAGCTGTTTTTT. This translates into CASSSPLYTGELFF. Together with reference TRBV2 and TRBJ2-2, the CDR3 gives the full variable domain: EPEVTQTPSHQVTQMGQEVILRCVPISNHLYFYWYRQILGQKVEFLVSFYNNEISEKSEIFDDQFSVERPDGSNFTLKIRSTKLEDSAMYFCASSSPLYTGELFFGEGSRLTVL.

The chain employs TRBV5-1 and TRBJ2-2; 14 nucleotides align to TRBD2. V trimming: 5 bases; J trimming: 1 base; junction bases outside the gene matches: 4. CDR1 and CDR2 (germline): SGHRS, YFSETQ. The CDR3 has 17 residues. In DNA form, the CDR3 reads TGCGCCAGCAGTTCGGGACTAGCGGGAGAGAACACCGGGGAGCTGTTTTTT. Its translation is CASSSGLAGENTGELFF. The variable domain in full, completed from reference TRBV5-1 and TRBJ2-2, reads KAGVTQTPRYLIKTRGQQVTLSCSPISGHRSVSWYQQTPGQGLQFLFEYFSETQRNKGNFPGRFSGRQFSNSRSEMNVSTLELGDSALYLCASSSGLAGENTGELFFGEGSRLTVL.

Comments on this clone: The sample holds other DNA sequences that translate to the same CDR3. J is TRBJ1-1 and V is TRBV7-2, with no clear D. Germline lookup yields CDR1 SGHTA and CDR2 FQGNSA. The CDR3 contains 11 residues. The V end was cut by 5 bases, the J end by 3 bases, with 4 bases between. CDR3 region: CASSPYTEAFF. In DNA, the CDR3 is TGTGCCAGCAGCCCGTACACTGAAGCTTTCTTT.

The V call is TRBV2, the J call TRBJ2-7, with TRBD1 as a possible D gene (6 bases). This CDR3 is built from 12 residues. The ends were cut back, 6 bases at V and 4 bases at J, with 10 bases in the middle. Germline assignment: CDR1 SNHLY and CDR2 FYNNEI. The CDR3 DNA reads TGTGCCAGCAGCGCCAGGGGATACGAGCAGTACTTC. Amino acids: CASSARGYEQYF.

The chain combines TRBV14 with TRBJ2-5, with 9 bases fitting TRBD1. CDR3 length: 13 amino acids. The germline V gene has CDR1 SGHDN and CDR2 FVKESK. J gave up 8 bases and V 4 bases, and 5 bases lay outside the gene matches. For the CDR3, the DNA is TGTGCCAGCAGCCGCGTGGGACAGGGTACCCAGTACTTC. Encoded protein: CASSRVGQGTQYF.

The rearrangement joins TRBV27 to TRBJ1-1, with TRBD1 matching 8 bases. The CDR3 loop spans 18 amino acids. V shed 5 bases and J 3 bases; nucleotides not matched to a gene: 17. Germline V gives CDR1 MNHEY, CDR2 SMNVEV (reference sequence). The CDR3 DNA reads as TGTGCCAGCAGTCAACGGACAGGGTTGGTGCCTCCGGACACTGAAGCTTTCTTT. It codes for CASSQRTGLVPPDTEAFF.

The chain couples TRBV27 to TRBJ1-5; D is unresolved. The V and J ends lost 5 bases and 5 bases respectively, with 10 bases between them. Germline V gives CDR1 MNHEY, CDR2 SMNVEV (reference sequence). CDR3 length: 13 residues. CDR3 in DNA: TGTGCCAGCAGTCTACTAGGCCATCAGCCCCAGCATTTT. Its translation is CASSLLGHQPQHF.

The V gene is TRBV7-6, the J gene TRBJ2-7; TRBD2 aligns across 13 bases. Germline V lookup: CDR1 SGHVS, CDR2 FNYEAQ. With 8 bases clipped from V and 7 bases from J, the junction kept 11 bases outside the gene matches. CDR3 size: 15 residues. The CDR3 is CASGRLAGGKGEQYF. Here the CDR3 DNA reads TGTGCCAGCGGAAGACTAGCGGGAGGTAAAGGAGAGCAGTACTTC.